The 16 T cell receptor beta chains presented below share a single source sample, sequenced in a study of shared clonotypes between healthy human individuals. Naive CD8 cells comprised CD45RO-negative, CCR7-positively selected cells, excluding terminally differentiated effector memory CD45RA+ cells. Some clones are missing from TCRdb's copy, which holds only in-frame ones; the method was immunoSEQ multiplex PCR. The profile covers 2 million to 2.5 million clones, with about 93% appearing a single time and roughly 1.8% taken by the ten largest. The sequencing input was naive CD8+ T cells from PBMCs. These receptors were collected from a man aged 18-30 years in good health. Some clones in this sample may be carry-over from other donors' samples.

This rearrangement joins TRBV4-3 to TRBJ2-1; possible D gene TRBD2, 7 bases. Germline CDR1 reads LGHNA; CDR2 reads YSLEER. The V gene lost 7 bases and the J gene lost 7 bases, with 17 bases spanning the gap. The CDR3 is 14 amino acids. This chain's CDR3 is CASTAGEGSNEQFF. Written as DNA, the CDR3 is TGCGCCAGCACGGCAGGGGAGGGCTCTAATGAGCAGTTCTTC.

The V and J genes are TRBV6-7 and TRBJ1-2, with D maybe TRBD1 (6 bases). TRBV6-7 is assigned to the ORF class and has an uncertain function. V dropped 2 bases and J dropped 4 bases, with 11 bases sitting between them. The CDR3 loop spans 14 amino acids. In DNA, the CDR3 is TGTGCCAGCAGTTACCCTACAGGGTCCTATGGCTACACCTTC. Its protein product is CASSYPTGSYGYTF.

The chain links TRBV6-1 to TRBJ1-2; D gene unclear. This CDR3 has 14 amino acids. Germline V gives CDR1 MNHNS, CDR2 SASEGT. V gave up 6 bases and J gave up 3 bases, with 14 bases separating them. CDR3 in amino acids: CASSLVSAYYGYTF. Written as DNA, the CDR3 is TGTGCCAGCAGCTTGGTTTCGGCGTACTATGGCTACACCTTC.

V and J are TRBV7-9 and TRBJ2-7, with D perhaps matching TRBD2 (5 bases). The germline V and J ends were trimmed by 2 bases and 4 bases, with 12 bases remaining between them. The CDR3 runs to 14 residues. Germline values: CDR1 SEHNR, CDR2 FQNEAQ (reference sequence). CDR3 bases: TGTGCCAGCAGCTTAAACCCCGGGATATACGAGCAGTACTTC. It encodes CASSLNPGIYEQYF.

The chain uses TRBV19 and TRBJ2-1; 7 positions match TRBD2. After removal of 4 bases from V and 0 bases from J, the junction contained 3 bases not matched to a gene. This CDR3 comprises 15 residues. In germline, CDR1 is LNHDA, CDR2 SQIVND (reference sequence). CDR3 sequence: CASSTVAGSYNEQFF. The CDR3 nucleotides are TGTGCCAGTAGTACAGTAGCGGGCTCCTACAATGAGCAGTTCTTC.

The chain is built from TRBV28 and TRBJ2-3; D ambiguous. There are 13 residues in the CDR3. V lost 4 bases to trimming and J lost 1 base, with 6 bases between them. The germline gives CDR1 MDHEN, CDR2 SYDVKM. CDR3 protein: CASSSGRTDTQYF. As DNA, the CDR3 is TGTGCCAGCAGTTCGGGCCGCACAGATACGCAGTATTTT.

V is TRBV9 and J is TRBJ2-2, with a possible D match to TRBD1 (5 bases). The CDR3 contains 14 residues. Per the germline V gene, CDR1 is SGDLS and CDR2 is YYNGEE. V lost 0 bases and J lost 6, with 9 bases in between. CDR3 loop: CASSVGDSAGELFF. In DNA, the CDR3 is TGTGCCAGCAGCGTAGGAGACAGCGCCGGGGAGCTGTTTTTT.

The chain carries TRBV28 and TRBJ2-7; D may be TRBD2 (6 bases). Deletions cut 8 bases from V and 4 bases from J, with 15 bases between. Germline assignment: CDR1 MDHEN and CDR2 SYDVKM. The length of the CDR3 is 13 residues. The CDR3 DNA follows: TGTGCCAGCGAGGAGGGGCTCGCTTACGAGCAGTACTTC. It codes for CASEEGLAYEQYF.

V is TRBV7-8 and J is TRBJ1-4; TRBD1 aligns across 8 bases. Germline V CDR1 and CDR2: SGHVS, FQNEAQ. The CDR3 runs to 22 residues. The V and J ends lost 2 bases and 4 bases, in that order; junction bases with no gene match: 24. The CDR3 sequence: CASSLIVIGDRGPEGDNEKLFF. CDR3 bases: TGTGCCAGCAGCTTAATTGTAATCGGTGACAGGGGCCCCGAAGGGGATAATGAAAAACTGTTTTTT.

The genes are TRBV27 and TRBJ2-3; tentative D call: TRBD2 (5 bases). With 3 bases removed from V and 2 bases from J, the gap between germline ends came to 9 bases. Germline loops: CDR1 MNHEY, CDR2 SMNVEV (reference sequence). This CDR3 has 14 residues. The CDR3, as DNA: TGTGCCAGCAGTTTGAGGGTAGTCACAGATACGCAGTATTTT. Its translation: CASSLRVVTDTQYF.

This clone appeared a few times. The chain combines TRBV9 with TRBJ1-4; D gene unclear. Germline V gene data show CDR1 as SGDLS and CDR2 as YYNGEE. CDR3 length equals 17 residues. With 0 bases removed from V and 7 bases from J, the gap between germline ends came to 19 bases. DNA of the CDR3: TGTGCCAGCAGCGTAGGGTTAAGTGAGGGAATGAGTGAAAAACTGTTTTTT. Amino acid sequence: CASSVGLSEGMSEKLFF. Based on the CDR3 plus reference TRBV9 and TRBJ1-4, the full variable domain is DSGVTQTPKHLITATGQRVTLRCSPRSGDLSVYWYQQSLDQGLQFLIQYYNGEERAKGNILERFSAQQFPDLHSELNLSSLELGDSALYFCASSVGLSEGMSEKLFFGSGTQLSVL.

For the CDR3, the DNA is TGTGCCACCAGCAGCCGGGACCCCAGGGAGGCAGATACGCAGTATTTT. Amino acids: CATSSRDPREADTQYF. The V call is TRBV15, the J call TRBJ2-3; weak D call: TRBD2 (6 bases). The CDR3 has 16 amino acids. CDR1 LNHNV and CDR2 YYDKDF come from the germline V gene (reference sequence). V gave up 3 bases and J gave up 4 bases, with 17 bases separating them.

J is TRBJ2-1 and V is TRBV6-6; possibly TRBD2 for D (5 bases). V dropped 5 bases and J dropped 3 bases, with 17 bases sitting between them. Germline loops: CDR1 MNHNY, CDR2 SVGAGI (reference sequence). The CDR3 length is 16 residues. CDR3 region: CASSNLERIHYNEQFF. The CDR3 DNA sequence: TGTGCCAGCAGTAACCTCGAGCGGATCCACTACAATGAGCAGTTCTTC.

A note on this clone: One end of the junction does not line up with germline, which may come from a read error. The chain is built from TRBV30 and TRBJ1-2, with TRBD1 as a possible D gene (5 bases). This CDR3 is 12 amino acids long. Germline V gives CDR1 GTSNPN, CDR2 SVGIG (reference sequence). The CDR3 bases are TGTGCCTGGAGTGTATTAGGGGATGGCTACATCTTC. Translating it yields CAWSVLGDGYIF.

This chain links TRBV15 with TRBJ2-7; D unresolved. V lost 0 bases to trimming and J lost 7 bases, with 10 bases between them. Germline V gene data show CDR1 as LNHNV and CDR2 as YYDKDF (reference sequence). The CDR3 is 13 amino acids. CDR3 in amino acids: CATSRDNQDEQYF. DNA of the CDR3: TGTGCCACCAGCAGAGATAACCAGGATGAGCAGTACTTC. The full variable domain, in which reference TRBV15 and TRBJ2-7 provide the parts outside the CDR3, is DAMVIQNPRYQVTQFGKPVTLSCSQTLNHNVMYWYQQKSSQAPKLLFHYYDKDFNNEADTPDNFQSRRPNTSFCFLDIRSPGLGDTAMYLCATSRDNQDEQYFGPGTRLTVT.

This clone was counted once. CDR3 in DNA: TGTGCCAGCAACCCGGCGGGGAGGAACGAGCAGTACTTC. The encoded protein is CASNPAGRNEQYF. The J gene is TRBJ2-7, the V gene TRBV19; TRBD2 is a possible D gene (6 bases). Germline V gene data show CDR1 as LNHDA and CDR2 as SQIVND (reference sequence). The length of the CDR3 is 13 residues. V was cut by 9 bases and J by 5 bases, with 17 bases left in between. Filled out from reference TRBV19 and TRBJ2-7, the complete variable domain reads DGGITQSPKYLFRKEGQNVTLSCEQNLNHDAMYWYRQDPGQGLRLIYYSQIVNDFQKGDIAEGYSVSREKKESFPLTVTSAQKNPTAFYLCASNPAGRNEQYFGPGTRLTVT.